The entry that follows covers one T cell receptor beta chain sequence. V shed 8 bases and J 1 base; nucleotides not matched to a gene: 6. Per the germline V gene, CDR1 is SGHTA and CDR2 is FQGNSA. The CDR3 length is 17 residues. Generated by immunoSEQ multiplex PCR, the TCRdb table keeps only in-frame clones and is missing some. In the table there are 200,000 to 300,000 clones, more than 75% of which are singletons. The source of the sample is a study of blood T cell repertoires in COVID-19. The material sequenced was PBMCs or T cells enriched from blood (not recorded which). This chain joins TRBV7-2 and TRBJ2-2; 14 bases agree with TRBD2. The receptor's source is a woman younger than 30 who had recovered from COVID-19. CDR3 sequence reads: CASATTSGRVNTGELFF. The CDR3 DNA reads as TGTGCCAGCGCCACGACTAGCGGGAGGGTGAACACCGGGGAGCTGTTTTTT.